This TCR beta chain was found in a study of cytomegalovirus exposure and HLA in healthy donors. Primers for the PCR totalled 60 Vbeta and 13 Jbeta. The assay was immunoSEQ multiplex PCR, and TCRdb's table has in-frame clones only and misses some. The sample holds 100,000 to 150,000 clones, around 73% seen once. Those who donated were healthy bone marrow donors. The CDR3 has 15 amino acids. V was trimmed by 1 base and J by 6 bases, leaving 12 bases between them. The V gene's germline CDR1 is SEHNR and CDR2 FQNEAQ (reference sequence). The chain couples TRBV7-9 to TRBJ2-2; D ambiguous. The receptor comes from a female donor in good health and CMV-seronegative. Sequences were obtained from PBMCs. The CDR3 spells CASSLGSGPAGELFF. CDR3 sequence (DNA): TGTGCCAGCAGCTTAGGATCAGGTCCAGCCGGGGAGCTGTTTTTT.